The 21 T cell receptor beta chains presented below share a single source sample, sequenced in a study of kidney transplant recipient with SARS-CoV-2 infection. MiXCR was run by TCRdb on the reads, yielding one entry per CDR3 protein. The table records approximately 250,000 distinct CDR3 sequences, more than 25% of them present only once. The specimen was a blood sample, collected at baseline and on day 111 from a kidney transplant recipient. The receptors derive from a male patient aged 30 to 39 who had COVID-19 and was a kidney transplant recipient. The T cells may partly be graft donor cells.

This clonotype was detected many times. V gene TRBV3-1 combines with J gene TRBJ1-4, with D hard to call. V lost 4 bases and J lost 1, with 7 bases in between. Germline V CDR1 and CDR2: LGHDT, YNNKEL (reference sequence). The CDR3 has 14 residues. CDR3 in amino acids: CASSLDGTNEKLFF. Written as DNA, the CDR3 is TGTGCCAGCAGCCTGGACGGAACTAATGAAAAACTGTTTTTT.

Comments on this clonotype: This likely reflects a read error, since a far larger clone is one base away. The conserved final phenylalanine or tryptophan is absent from the CDR3, which likely points to a read error. The chain carries TRBV9 and TRBJ2-4; 11 bases are a match to TRBD2. The J call may be incorrect, as the DNA end agrees better with TRBJ2-7. The CDR3 loop spans 17 amino acids. Per the germline V gene, CDR1 is SGDLS and CDR2 is YYNGEE. The CDR3 spells CASSVRLAGLFSYEQYL. The CDR3 DNA sequence: TGTGCCAGCAGCGTTAGACTAGCGGGACTCTTCTCCTACGAGCAGTACCTC.

In its sample, this clonotype was seen many times. The chain employs TRBV19 and TRBJ2-2; TRBD2 might be the D (5 bases). Germline CDR1 reads LNHDA; CDR2 reads SQIVND (reference sequence). Trimming took off 3 bases at V and 5 bases at J, with 13 bases between the two ends. This CDR3 region has 15 residues. CDR3 sequence: CASSIEGFKTGELFF. The CDR3 DNA reads as TGTGCCAGTAGTATTGAGGGTTTTAAGACCGGGGAGCTGTTTTTT.

This clonotype was seen repeatedly, ten times or more. The chain uses TRBV27 and TRBJ2-5; D perhaps matches TRBD1 (6 bases). Germline V gene lookup returns CDR1 MNHEY and CDR2 SMNVEV (reference sequence). The CDR3 runs to 15 residues. V gave up 0 bases and J gave up 5 bases, with 13 bases separating them. The CDR3 reads CASSLSATGWETQYF. The DNA of the CDR3 is TGTGCCAGCAGTTTATCAGCGACAGGTTGGGAGACCCAGTACTTC.

This clonotype was found many times. The genes are TRBV7-3 and TRBJ2-3; TRBD1 or TRBD2 may be the D gene (5 bases each). The V gene's germline CDR1 is SGHTA and CDR2 FQGTGA. V was clipped by 1 base and J by 3 bases, with 11 bases between them. The CDR3 is 15 residues long. In DNA form, the CDR3 reads TGTGCCAGCAGCTTAAGGGGGAGTAGTACAGATACGCAGTATTTT. It translates to CASSLRGSSTDTQYF.

As to this clonotype: A read error is possible here, since a much larger clone lies one base away. The chain has TRBV6-5 and TRBJ1-2; unclear D gene. CDR1 and CDR2 (germline): MNHEY, SVGAGI. The CDR3 consists of 14 residues. In nucleotides, the CDR3 is TGTGCCAGCAGTTACTCCCCCACGAGCTATGGCTACATCTTC. Translated, it gives CASSYSPTSYGYIF.

This clonotype was picked up many times. This chain links TRBV19 with TRBJ1-1; 12 bases fit TRBD1. V lost 7 bases to trimming and J lost 4 bases; unmatched junction nucleotides: 10. Per germline, CDR1 LNHDA and CDR2 SQIVND (reference sequence). CDR3 size: 16 residues. The CDR3, as DNA: TGTGCCAGTAAATCCGGGACAGGGGGCGTTGGCACTGAAGCTTTCTTT. Amino acid sequence: CASKSGTGGVGTEAFF.

This clonotype was recorded only once. The chain links TRBV3-1 to TRBJ2-7; D gene uncertain. The last part of the DNA fits TRBJ2-1 better; the J call may be wrong. In germline, CDR1 is LGHDT, CDR2 YNNKEL (reference sequence). The CDR3 runs to 14 residues. CDR3 loop: CASSQVLGAHEQFF. CDR3 nucleotides: TGTGCCAGCAGCCAAGTACTTGGTGCCCACGAGCAGTTCTTC.

Ten or more counts support this clonotype. The rearrangement joins TRBV15 to TRBJ2-4; 10 bases fit TRBD2. CDR1 and CDR2 from the germline V gene are LNHNV and YYDKDF (reference sequence). This CDR3 contains 20 residues. J lost 0 bases, V lost 1 base, and 12 bases had no gene match. For the CDR3, the DNA is TGTGCCACCAGCAGAGCAAGCGCAATCCTAGCGGGAGCAGCCAAAAACATTCAGTACTTC. Translating it yields CATSRASAILAGAAKNIQYF.

This clonotype was seen many times. The chain employs TRBV3-1 and TRBJ2-5; D remains unclear. CDR1 LGHDT and CDR2 YNNKEL come from the germline V gene (reference sequence). This CDR3 spans 17 amino acids. Trimming shortened V by 5 bases and J by 5 bases, and 24 bases separated the two germline ends. The CDR3 region has the DNA TGTGCCAGCAGCACGCTGAGTCCCATTTCTTTCTCTGAGACCCAGTACTTC. It specifies CASSTLSPISFSETQYF.

This clonotype was detected ten times or more. The chain couples TRBV19 to TRBJ2-2; TRBD2 aligns across 7 bases. The CDR3 spans 14 residues. Germline V gene data show CDR1 as LNHDA and CDR2 as SQIVND (reference sequence). After removal of 6 bases from V and 4 bases from J, the junction contained 5 bases not matched to a gene. CDR3 coding DNA: TGTGCCAGTAGCGGGAGGAGGAGCACCGGGGAGCTGTTTTTT. Translation gives CASSGRRSTGELFF.

In the case of this clonotype: A much larger clone lies a single base off, so this may be a read error. V and J are TRBV11-2 and TRBJ2-7; no clear D gene. The CDR3 covers 18 residues. Trimming removed 0 bases from V and 3 bases from J, with 21 bases in between. Germline V gene data show CDR1 as SGHAT and CDR2 as FQNNGV. The CDR3 bases are TGTGCCAGCAGCTTAGAGGGCCCTCCCACTCCCATGCTCTACGAGCAGTACTTC. Translation gives CASSLEGPPTPMLYEQYF.

This clonotype was seen many times. The CDR3 coding sequence is TGTGCCACCAGTTCGTGTTATAGTACCAGAAAGACCTATGGCTACACCTTC. Translated: CATSSCYSTRKTYGYTF. The V call is TRBV24-1, the J call TRBJ1-2; the D is unclear. Germline lookup yields CDR1 KGHDR and CDR2 SFDVKD. Trimming stripped 6 bases from V and 4 bases from J, with 23 bases between. This CDR3 contains 17 residues.

Regarding this clonotype: This may come from a read error, since a much larger clone is one base off. The CDR3 here is CASSHKCPISDLTGELFF. The CDR3 DNA sequence: TGTGCCAGCAGCCACAAGTGTCCCATTTCAGACTTGACCGGGGAGCTGTTTTTT. The chain combines TRBV3-1 with TRBJ2-2; the D is unclear. V gave up 3 bases and J gave up 5 bases, with 22 bases separating them. CDR1 LGHDT and CDR2 YNNKEL come from the germline V gene (reference sequence). CDR3 length: 18 residues.

This clonotype appeared many times. The chain is built from TRBV19 and TRBJ1-1, with 8 bases lining up with TRBD1. Germline assignment: CDR1 LNHDA and CDR2 SQIVND (reference sequence). V was clipped by 3 bases and J by 4 bases; unmatched bases: 13. CDR3 size: 17 residues. This CDR3 reads CASSIPIRRQGSTEAFF. CDR3 sequence (DNA): TGTGCCAGTAGTATTCCTATCCGCAGACAGGGGAGCACTGAAGCTTTCTTT.

This clonotype showed up just a few times. The genes are TRBV20-1 and TRBJ1-2; D unresolved. Trimming took 5 bases from V and 4 from J, leaving 23 bases between them. CDR3 length: 16 residues. Germline CDR1 is DFQATT and CDR2 is SNEGSKA (reference sequence). The chain's CDR3 is CSALWRLFRKTYGYTF. The CDR3 nucleotides read TGCAGTGCTTTATGGCGGCTGTTTCGAAAGACCTATGGCTACACCTTC.

Notes on this clonotype: It may be a read error: a sequence one base away is much more abundant. The V call is TRBV20-1, the J call TRBJ1-3; D may be TRBD1 (6 bases). The germline CDR1 and CDR2 sequences are DFQATT and SNEGSKA (reference sequence). The CDR3 spans 17 residues. CDR3 in DNA: TGCAGTGCTAGGGAGTTTACGGTACAGGGTGATGGAAACATCATATATTTT. Protein product: CSAREFTVQGDGNIIYF.

In this sample, this clonotype turned up many times. The V call is TRBV6-8, the J call TRBJ1-2; D not resolved. In germline, CDR1 is MNHGY, CDR2 SAAAGT. The CDR3 consists of 17 residues. V lost 5 bases, J lost 4 bases, and 23 bases lay in between. The chain's CDR3 is CASSRFVRSRKTYGYTF. CDR3 bases: TGTGCCAGCAGTAGATTCGTACGCTCTAGAAAGACCTATGGCTACACCTTC.

As regards this clonotype: Here the CDR3 omits its conserved ending phenylalanine or tryptophan, so a read error is the likely source. CDR3 DNA: TGTGCCAGCAGCCTGTCATCTAAGGCTGGAAAGACCTATGGCTACACCCTC. As protein: CASSLSSKAGKTYGYTL. This chain joins TRBV11-1 and TRBJ1-2; D unresolved. CDR1 is SGHAT, CDR2 FQDESV, per germline (reference sequence). CDR3 size: 17 residues. The V and J ends lost 5 bases and 4 bases respectively, with 23 bases between them.

Notes on this clonotype: A much larger clone differs by one base, so this may be a read error. V gene TRBV10-3 combines with J gene TRBJ1-5; no firm D call. Germline loops: CDR1 ENHRY, CDR2 SYGVKD. The CDR3 has 12 amino acids. This chain's CDR3 is CVISGYGEPQHF. The CDR3 nucleotides are TGTGTCATCAGTGGTTACGGAGAGCCCCAGCATTTT.

V is TRBV11-2 and J is TRBJ2-1, with TRBD2 matching 7 bases. J lost 5 bases, V lost 3 bases, and 13 bases had no gene match. The V gene's germline CDR1 is SGHAT and CDR2 FQNNGV. The CDR3 is 17 amino acids. Here the CDR3 reads CASSLDLASGANNEQFF. The CDR3 DNA is TGTGCCAGCAGCTTGGACTTGGCTAGCGGAGCGAACAATGAGCAGTTCTTC.